Included here is one T cell receptor (beta chain) sequence, with context. Profiled with immunoSEQ multiplex PCR; TCRdb holds only in-frame clones, not every one. This sample yields over 250,000 clones, of which about 72% are seen a single time; around 5.1% belongs to the top ten. This sample was taken from a study of cytotoxic CD8 clonotypes in ibrutinib-treated CLL. The CDR3 is 15 amino acids. Germline values: CDR1 SGHTA, CDR2 FQGTGA. The V end was cut by 0 bases, the J end by 5 bases, with 13 bases between. The gene calls are TRBV7-3 and TRBJ2-5, with D tentatively TRBD2 (5 bases). The TCR originated in a human donor with chronic lymphocytic leukemia. The starting material was PBMCs, obtained at disease progression, from a patient treated with ibrutinib. The CDR3 loop is CASSLTGGPRETQYF. CDR3 sequence (DNA): TGTGCCAGCAGCTTAACCGGAGGCCCTAGGGAGACCCAGTACTTC.